The rows below give T cell receptor beta chains drawn from one sample of a study of cytomegalovirus exposure and HLA in healthy donors. The method was immunoSEQ multiplex PCR; TCRdb's version includes in-frame clones alone and lacks a portion of them. Of some 150,000 clones listed, approximately 79% are singletons. Sequences were obtained from PBMCs. All receptors come from a man aged 35 to 55 in good health and CMV-seropositive. Each CDR3 is given with its conserved first and last residue. A D gene is named only where the DNA matches it firmly. Expanded clones are given a class, and other clones once, few, many or no size at all.

v_gene	j_gene	d_gene	abundance	CDR3nt	CDR3aa
TRBV11-2	TRBJ2-1	TRBD2	NA	TGTGCCAGCAGCTTAGGTGGACTAGGGATAAACAATGAGCAGTTCTTC	CASSLGGLGINNEQFF
TRBV10-1	TRBJ2-3	TRBD1	NA	TGCGCCAGCAGTCCATCCGACAGGGAAGGCACGCAGTATTTT	CASSPSDREGTQYF
TRBV4-1	TRBJ2-3	NA	NA	TGCGCCAGCAGCCAAGGTCGGACACCCAGCACAGATACGCAGTATTTT	CASSQGRTPSTDTQYF
TRBV9	TRBJ2-5	NA	NA	TGTGCCAGCAGCGTGGGTAGCGGAATGGGGGCCCAGTACTTC	CASSVGSGMGAQYF
TRBV2	TRBJ2-7	NA	NA	TGTGCCAGCAGGGCGGACGGACACTACGAGCAGTACTTC	CASRADGHYEQYF
TRBV27	TRBJ2-7	TRBD2	NA	TGTGCCAGCAGTTCCCTAGGGACTAGCGGGAGGCAGTACTTC	CASSSLGTSGRQYF
TRBV9	TRBJ2-1	TRBD2	NA	TGTGCCAGCAGCGCCTCTGGTCCGGGACTAGTCGGGGAGCAGTTCTTC	CASSASGPGLVGEQFF
TRBV5-6	TRBJ2-3	NA	NA	TGTGCCAGCAGCTTGGCGGCAGATACGCAGTATTTT	CASSLAADTQYF
TRBV7-2	TRBJ2-1	TRBD2	NA	TGTGCCAGCAGCTTAGGTCTAGCGGGTTACAATGAGCAGTTCTTC	CASSLGLAGYNEQFF
TRBV6-5	TRBJ1-2	TRBD1	once	TGTGCCAGCAGAGCAAGGACAGGCTATGGCTACACCTTC	CASRARTGYGYTF
TRBV11-2	TRBJ2-3	NA	NA	TGTGCCAGCAGCTTAGCCCCCCTAGCGTCGAAGACAGATACGCAGTATTTT	CASSLAPLASKTDTQYF
TRBV6-5	TRBJ1-4	NA	NA	TGTGCCAGCAGAATGAGCCCCGCAACTAATGAAAAACTGTTTTTT	CASRMSPATNEKLFF
TRBV29-1	TRBJ2-2	TRBD2	once	TGCAGCGTTTTACCGGGACTAAAGGGGACCGGGGAGCTGTTTTTT	CSVLPGLKGTGELFF
TRBV28	TRBJ1-3	NA	once	TGTGCCAGCAGTTCCCCGGGAGATGGAAACACCATATATTTT	CASSSPGDGNTIYF
TRBV5-1	TRBJ1-2	TRBD1	NA	TGCGCCAGCAGCGAGGGACAGGGACACTATGGCTACACCTTC	CASSEGQGHYGYTF
TRBV5-1	TRBJ2-7	TRBD1	few	TGCGCCAGCCGACAGGGAAGGGACGAGCAGTACTTC	CASRQGRDEQYF
TRBV2	TRBJ2-1	NA	NA	TGTGCCAGCAGTGAACTAGTTAATGGGGCTGGTGAGCAGTTCTTC	CASSELVNGAGEQFF
TRBV7-9	TRBJ2-5	TRBD1	NA	TGTGCCAGCAGCTTAGATGGCAGGGGGTTCGAGACCCAGTACTTC	CASSLDGRGFETQYF
TRBV28	TRBJ2-1	NA	NA	TGTGCCAGCAGTTCGGGTTACTCCTACAATGAGCAGTTCTTC	CASSSGYSYNEQFF
TRBV7-8	TRBJ1-5	NA	NA	TGTGCCAGCAGCGAATCAGGGGTTCAGCCCCAGCATTTT	CASSESGVQPQHF
TRBV27	TRBJ2-1	TRBD2	NA	TGTGCCAGCAGCACCTGGGGGGGCGGGGGGGGTTACAATGAGCAGTTCTTC	CASSTWGGGGGYNEQFF
TRBV7-9	TRBJ2-6	NA	NA	TGTGCCAGCAGCTTACGCCCCGGACAGAAGGGGACTGGGGCCAACGTCCTGACTTTC	CASSLRPGQKGTGANVLTF
TRBV5-6	TRBJ2-7	TRBD1	NA	TGTGCCAGCAGCTGGGGACCCGGGACAGGGTTGCACGAGCAGTACTTC	CASSWGPGTGLHEQYF
TRBV5-1	TRBJ2-5	TRBD2	once	TGCGCCAGCAGCTTGGGTGCAGCGGGAGATGTAGGGCAAGAGACCCAGTACTTC	CASSLGAAGDVGQETQYF
TRBV12-5	TRBJ2-1	TRBD1	NA	TGTGCTAGTGGCCTCGGGCTAGCTCAGGGGGATGAGCAGTTCTTC	CASGLGLAQGDEQFF
TRBV10-3	TRBJ1-1	NA	NA	TGTGCCATCAGTGACCTGGGGAGCTTGAATTTCATGAACACTGAAGCTTTCTTT	CAISDLGSLNFMNTEAFF
TRBV5-8	TRBJ2-3	TRBD1	NA	TGTGCCAGCAGCTTGACCGGGACAGGGAAGACAGATACGCAGTATTTT	CASSLTGTGKTDTQYF
TRBV27	TRBJ1-1	NA	NA	TGTGCCAGCACCCGGAGTGTCGTCACTGAAGCTTTCTTT	CASTRSVVTEAFF
TRBV5-1	TRBJ2-7	TRBD2	NA	TGCGCCAGCAGCTTGAGCAGCGGGAGCTCCAAGGAGCAGTACTTC	CASSLSSGSSKEQYF
TRBV19	TRBJ1-3	NA	few	TGTGCCAGTAGGAACCAGGGATTTTCCGGAAACACCATATATTTT	CASRNQGFSGNTIYF
TRBV18	TRBJ1-1	NA	once	TGTGCCAGCTCGACGGGGGGGAACACTGAAGCTTTCTTT	CASSTGGNTEAFF
TRBV28	TRBJ2-3	NA	few	TGTGCCAGCAGTACCCCCCCCCACGGAGCGGGCCACCCAGATACGCAGTATTTT	CASSTPPHGAGHPDTQYF
TRBV27	TRBJ2-1	TRBD2	NA	TGTGCCAGCAGTTTCACACACTCGGGGGGTTCCTACAATGAGCAGTTCTTC	CASSFTHSGGSYNEQFF
TRBV5-1	TRBJ1-3	NA	NA	TGCGCCAGCAGCTTGGGACAGCAGGATGGAAACACCATATATTTT	CASSLGQQDGNTIYF
TRBV2	TRBJ2-6	NA	NA	TGTGCCAGCAGTGAAGTTGACAGGTATACTGGGGCCAACGTCCTGACTTTC	CASSEVDRYTGANVLTF
TRBV5-1	TRBJ2-2	TRBD1	NA	TGCGCCAGCAGCTTGAGGGGGCGCTTGAACACCGGGGAGCTGTTTTTT	CASSLRGRLNTGELFF
TRBV10-2	TRBJ2-5	NA	NA	TGCGCCAGCAGTGAGTCGGGCAGGGCAGAGACCCAGTACTTC	CASSESGRAETQYF
TRBV7-2	TRBJ2-7	TRBD1	NA	TGTGCCAGCAGCCCGGGACAGGGCCCCTACGAGCAGTACTTC	CASSPGQGPYEQYF
TRBV11-1	TRBJ2-7	NA	NA	TGTGCCAGCACCCGAAGGGGTCCCTACGAGCAGTACTTC	CASTRRGPYEQYF
TRBV2	TRBJ2-1	TRBD1	NA	TGTGCCAGCCGCGATAGGGGGCATGAGCAGTTCTTC	CASRDRGHEQFF
TRBV5-1	TRBJ2-3	NA	NA	TGCGCCAGCAGCTTAGCTAGCACAGATACGCAGTATTTT	CASSLASTDTQYF
TRBV6-1	TRBJ1-5	TRBD1	NA	TGTGCCAGCAGTGTCCAGGGGGACAATCAGCCCCAGCATTTT	CASSVQGDNQPQHF
TRBV28	TRBJ1-4	NA	NA	TGTGCCAGCAGCACAGGGTTTGCTAATGAAAAACTGTTTTTT	CASSTGFANEKLFF